These 8 T cell receptor beta chains were all obtained from the same sample, sequenced in a study of blood T cell repertoires in COVID-19 (dated by TCRdb to the early 2020s). The library relied on the immunoSEQ multiplex PCR assay. Drawn from immuneACCESS, this table holds only the in-frame rearrangements with V and J called that TCRdb kept. Clones are partly lost; checked studies trace under half to an unresolved V gene and leave the rest unexplained. For this sample the table gives around 130,000 clones, of which 70% to 90% were detected only once. Of the sample, 3% to 4% is held by the ten largest clones. Input material: PBMCs or T cells enriched from blood (not recorded which). All receptors come from a woman aged 50 to 60 with acute COVID-19.

The rearrangement uses TRBV5-8 and TRBJ2-1, with 12 bases identical to TRBD2. The CDR3 extends over 16 amino acids. Germline V gene sequence: CDR1 SGHTS, CDR2 YDEGEE. V lost 5 bases and J lost 0; bases outside the gene matches: 3. The CDR3: CASRSGLAGSYNEQFF. As DNA, the CDR3 is TGTGCCAGCAGGTCGGGACTAGCGGGCTCCTACAATGAGCAGTTCTTC.

The chain couples TRBV12-5 to TRBJ2-3; perhaps TRBD1 as D (5 bases). Germline V gene lookup returns CDR1 LGHNT and CDR2 FRNRAP. The CDR3 covers 16 residues. Deletions cut 7 bases from V and 6 bases from J, with 23 bases between. The CDR3 DNA reads TGTGCTAGTGCCCCAGGGTCGAGTGGGTTAAAGGATACGCAGTATTTT. Encoded protein: CASAPGSSGLKDTQYF.

This clone appeared a single time. The chain employs TRBV6-2 or TRBV6-3 and TRBJ1-5; 9 bases align to TRBD1. The V segment lost 4 bases and the J segment 1 base; nucleotides outside the gene matches: 2. The CDR3 length is 15 residues. CDR1 and CDR2 (germline): MNHEY, SVGEGT. In DNA form, the CDR3 reads TGTGCCAGCAGTTTGACAGGGGGAAGCAATCAGCCCCAGCATTTT. Its protein is CASSLTGGSNQPQHF.

The rearrangement uses TRBV9 and TRBJ2-1; 9 bases fit TRBD1. There are 17 residues in the CDR3. The germline CDR1 and CDR2 sequences are SGDLS and YYNGEE. V lost 4 bases to trimming and J lost 4 bases; unmatched junction nucleotides: 12. The CDR3 loop is CASSPHEPGQGYNEQFF. The CDR3 DNA sequence: TGTGCCAGCAGCCCGCACGAACCGGGACAGGGATACAATGAGCAGTTCTTC. Drawing the rest from reference TRBV9 and TRBJ2-1, the complete variable domain is DSGVTQTPKHLITATGQRVTLRCSPRSGDLSVYWYQQSLDQGLQFLIQYYNGEERAKGNILERFSAQQFPDLHSELNLSSLELGDSALYFCASSPHEPGQGYNEQFFGPGTRLTVL.

The J gene is TRBJ2-1, the V gene TRBV4-3; 12 bases match TRBD2. The J segment lost 8 bases and the V segment lost 1 base, leaving 3 bases of the junction unmatched. The CDR3 is 15 residues long. Germline loops: CDR1 LGHNA, CDR2 YSLEER. CDR3 bases: TGCGCCAGCAGCCAAGTACTAGCGGGAGGCCATGAGCAGTTCTTC. It yields the protein CASSQVLAGGHEQFF.

The rearrangement uses TRBV18 and TRBJ1-5; TRBD1 matches at 7 bases. Trimming removed 0 bases from V and 6 bases from J; junction bases left unmatched: 5. The germline CDR1 and CDR2 sequences are KGHSH and LQKENI. CDR3 length equals 15 residues. CDR3 region: CASSPPGQMGQPQHF. CDR3 nucleotide sequence: TGTGCCAGCTCACCACCGGGACAGATGGGTCAGCCCCAGCATTTT.

The chain employs TRBV9 and TRBJ2-2; TRBD2 might be the D (6 bases). The length of the CDR3 is 13 residues. CDR1 SGDLS and CDR2 YYNGEE come from the germline V gene. V lost 4 bases and J 5 bases, leaving 9 bases between the germline ends. The DNA of the CDR3 is TGTGCCAGCAGCCCCCGGGGGACCGGGGAGCTGTTTTTT. Amino acids: CASSPRGTGELFF. Variable domain in full (rest from reference TRBV9 and TRBJ2-2): DSGVTQTPKHLITATGQRVTLRCSPRSGDLSVYWYQQSLDQGLQFLIQYYNGEERAKGNILERFSAQQFPDLHSELNLSSLELGDSALYFCASSPRGTGELFFGEGSRLTVL.

This clone occurred a few times. This chain uses TRBV5-1 with TRBJ2-1; 14 bases agree with TRBD2. V lost 3 bases and J lost 15; bases outside the gene matches: 17. This CDR3 is built from 17 residues. Germline loops: CDR1 SGHRS, CDR2 YFSETQ. CDR3 amino acids: CASSSGTSGSFRFVWFF. The DNA for the CDR3 is TGCGCCAGCAGCTCCGGGACTAGCGGGAGTTTCAGATTTGTCTGGTTCTTC.